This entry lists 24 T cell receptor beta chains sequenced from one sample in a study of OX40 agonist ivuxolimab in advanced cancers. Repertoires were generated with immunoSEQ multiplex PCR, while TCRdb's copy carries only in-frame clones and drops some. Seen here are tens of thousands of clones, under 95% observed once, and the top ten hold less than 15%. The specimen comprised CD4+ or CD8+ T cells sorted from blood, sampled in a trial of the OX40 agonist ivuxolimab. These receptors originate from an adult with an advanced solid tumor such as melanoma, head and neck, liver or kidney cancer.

CDR3 in DNA: TGTGCCAGCAGCTTAGGACTAGCGGGAGAGGAGCAGTTCTTC. Its translation: CASSLGLAGEEQFF. J is TRBJ2-1 and V is TRBV7-9; 12 nucleotides match TRBD2. J was trimmed by 10 bases and V by 1 base; bases with no gene match: 2. Per the germline V gene, CDR1 is SEHNR and CDR2 is FQNEAQ (reference sequence). The CDR3 sequence is 14 residues long. The variable domain in full, completed from reference TRBV7-9 and TRBJ2-1, reads DTGVSQNPRHKITKRGQNVTFRCDPISEHNRLYWYRQTLGQGPEFLTYFQNEAQLEKSRLLSDRFSAERPKGSFSTLEIQRTEQGDSAMYLCASSLGLAGEEQFFGPGTRLTVL.

The CDR3 sequence: CASSLAGSYNEQFF. In DNA form, the CDR3 reads TGTGCCAGCAGCTTGGCCGGATCCTACAATGAGCAGTTCTTC. The chain combines TRBV7-6 with TRBJ2-1, with unresolved D. V dropped 3 bases and J dropped 1 base, with 7 bases sitting between them. Germline CDR1 reads SGHVS; CDR2 reads FNYEAQ. The CDR3 runs to 14 residues.

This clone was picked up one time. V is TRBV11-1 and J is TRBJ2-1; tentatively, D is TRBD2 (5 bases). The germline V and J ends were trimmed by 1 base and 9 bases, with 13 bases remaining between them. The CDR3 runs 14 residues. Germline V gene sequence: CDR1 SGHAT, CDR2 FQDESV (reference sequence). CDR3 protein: CASSLEDWKGEQFF. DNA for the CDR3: TGTGCCAGCAGCTTAGAGGACTGGAAGGGTGAGCAGTTCTTC.

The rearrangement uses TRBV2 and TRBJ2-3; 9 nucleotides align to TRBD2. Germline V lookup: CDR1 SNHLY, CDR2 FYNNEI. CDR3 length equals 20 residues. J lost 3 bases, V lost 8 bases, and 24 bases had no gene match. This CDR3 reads CASAQTRGGIGGRETDTQYF. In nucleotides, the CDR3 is TGTGCCAGCGCTCAAACGCGGGGGGGAATCGGCGGGAGAGAAACAGATACGCAGTATTTT.

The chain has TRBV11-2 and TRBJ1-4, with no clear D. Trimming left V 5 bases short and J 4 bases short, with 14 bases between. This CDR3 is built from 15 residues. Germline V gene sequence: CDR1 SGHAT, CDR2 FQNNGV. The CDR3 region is CASSLLDGRNEKLFF. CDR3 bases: TGTGCCAGCAGCCTTTTGGACGGACGTAATGAAAAACTGTTTTTT.

The CDR3, as DNA: TGTGCCAGCAGTGCAGGGGCGGTGCAAGAGACCCAGTACTTC. This encodes CASSAGAVQETQYF. This chain links TRBV2 with TRBJ2-5, with D maybe TRBD1 (6 bases). CDR3 length equals 14 residues. Germline CDR1 reads SNHLY; CDR2 reads FYNNEI. Trimming removed 4 bases from V and 2 bases from J, with 11 bases in between.

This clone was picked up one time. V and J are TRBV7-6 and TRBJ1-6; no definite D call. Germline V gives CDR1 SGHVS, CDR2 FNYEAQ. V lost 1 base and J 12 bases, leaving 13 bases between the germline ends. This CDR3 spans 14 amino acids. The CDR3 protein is CASSLGSWSGPLHF. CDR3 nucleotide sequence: TGTGCCAGCAGCTTAGGGTCCTGGAGCGGACCCCTCCACTTT.

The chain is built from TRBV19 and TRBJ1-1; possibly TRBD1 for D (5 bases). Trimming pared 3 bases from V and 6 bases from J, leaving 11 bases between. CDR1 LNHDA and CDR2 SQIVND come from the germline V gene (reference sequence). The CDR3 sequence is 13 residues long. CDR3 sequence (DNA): TGTGCCAGTAGTATGGGGGGGAGTGCTGAAGCTTTCTTT. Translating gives CASSMGGSAEAFF.

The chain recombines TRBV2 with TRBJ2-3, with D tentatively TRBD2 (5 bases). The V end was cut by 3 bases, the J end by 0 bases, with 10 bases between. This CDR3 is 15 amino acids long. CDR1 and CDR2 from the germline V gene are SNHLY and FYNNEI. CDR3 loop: CASSERTSSTDTQYF. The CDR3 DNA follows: TGTGCCAGCAGTGAGCGGACTTCCAGCACAGATACGCAGTATTTT.

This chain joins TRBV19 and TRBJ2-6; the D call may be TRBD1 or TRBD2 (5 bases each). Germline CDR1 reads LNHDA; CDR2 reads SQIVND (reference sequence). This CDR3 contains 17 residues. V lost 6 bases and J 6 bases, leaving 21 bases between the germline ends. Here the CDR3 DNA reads TGTGCCAGTAGCCCGGGACCGGCAAGGGCGGTGGCCAACGTCCTGACTTTC. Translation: CASSPGPARAVANVLTF.

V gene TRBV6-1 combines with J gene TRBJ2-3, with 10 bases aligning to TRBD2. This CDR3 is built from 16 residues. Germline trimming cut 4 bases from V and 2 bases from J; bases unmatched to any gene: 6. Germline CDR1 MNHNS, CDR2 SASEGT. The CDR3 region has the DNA TGTGCCAGCAGTGTACTAGCGGGGACCTACACAGATACGCAGTATTTT. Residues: CASSVLAGTYTDTQYF.

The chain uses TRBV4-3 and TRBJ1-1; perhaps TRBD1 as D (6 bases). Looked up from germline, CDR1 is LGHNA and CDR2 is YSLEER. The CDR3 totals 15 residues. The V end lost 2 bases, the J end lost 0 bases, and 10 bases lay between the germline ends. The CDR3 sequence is CASSQRGEVNTEAFF. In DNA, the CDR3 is TGCGCCAGCAGCCAAAGGGGGGAAGTGAACACTGAAGCTTTCTTT.

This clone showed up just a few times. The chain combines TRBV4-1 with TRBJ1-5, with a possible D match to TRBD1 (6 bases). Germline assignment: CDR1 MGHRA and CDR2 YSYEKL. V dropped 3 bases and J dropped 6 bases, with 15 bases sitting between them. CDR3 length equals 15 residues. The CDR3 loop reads CASSHKGGFGQPQHF. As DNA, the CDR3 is TGCGCCAGCAGCCACAAAGGGGGGTTTGGTCAGCCCCAGCATTTT.

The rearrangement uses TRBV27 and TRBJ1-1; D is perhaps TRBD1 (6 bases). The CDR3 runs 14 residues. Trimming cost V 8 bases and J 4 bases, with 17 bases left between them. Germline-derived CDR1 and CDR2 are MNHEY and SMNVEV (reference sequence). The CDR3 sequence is CASHLGQGSTEAFF. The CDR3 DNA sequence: TGTGCCAGCCATTTGGGGCAGGGGAGCACTGAAGCTTTCTTT.

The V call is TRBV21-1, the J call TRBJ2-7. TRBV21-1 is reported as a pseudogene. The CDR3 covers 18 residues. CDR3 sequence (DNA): TGTGCCAGCAGCACAAGCCCAGAAGTCGGGGGCGCCTATTACGAGCAGTACTTC. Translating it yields CASSTSPEVGGAYYEQYF.

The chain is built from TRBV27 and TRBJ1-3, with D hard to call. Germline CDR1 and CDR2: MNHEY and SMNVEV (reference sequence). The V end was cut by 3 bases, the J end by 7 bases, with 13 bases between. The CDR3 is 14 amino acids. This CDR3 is CASSFAAVGNTIYF. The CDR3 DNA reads TGTGCCAGCAGTTTCGCCGCGGTAGGGAACACCATATATTTT.

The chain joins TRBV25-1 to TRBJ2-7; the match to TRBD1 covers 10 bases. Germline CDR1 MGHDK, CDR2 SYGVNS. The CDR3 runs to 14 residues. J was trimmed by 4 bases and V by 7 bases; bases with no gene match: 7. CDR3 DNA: TGTGCCAGCACAGACAGGGGGCGACCATACGAGCAGTACTTC. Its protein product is CASTDRGRPYEQYF.

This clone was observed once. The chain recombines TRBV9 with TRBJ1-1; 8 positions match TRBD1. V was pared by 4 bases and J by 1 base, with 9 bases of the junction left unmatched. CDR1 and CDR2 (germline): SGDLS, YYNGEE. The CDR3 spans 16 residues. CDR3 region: CASSSGRTGWNTEAFF. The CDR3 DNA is TGTGCCAGCAGCAGCGGACGGACAGGGTGGAACACTGAAGCTTTCTTT. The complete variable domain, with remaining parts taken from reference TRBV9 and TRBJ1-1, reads DSGVTQTPKHLITATGQRVTLRCSPRSGDLSVYWYQQSLDQGLQFLIQYYNGEERAKGNILERFSAQQFPDLHSELNLSSLELGDSALYFCASSSGRTGWNTEAFFGQGTRLTVV.

CDR3 loop: CASSYYRGANQPQHF. In DNA, the CDR3 is TGTGCCAGCAGTTATTACAGGGGGGCGAATCAGCCCCAGCATTTT. V usage is TRBV6-5 and J usage is TRBJ1-5; 8 bases align to TRBD1. The V and J ends lost 3 bases and 4 bases, in that order; junction bases with no gene match: 5. The CDR3 covers 15 residues. Germline CDR1 MNHEY, CDR2 SVGAGI.

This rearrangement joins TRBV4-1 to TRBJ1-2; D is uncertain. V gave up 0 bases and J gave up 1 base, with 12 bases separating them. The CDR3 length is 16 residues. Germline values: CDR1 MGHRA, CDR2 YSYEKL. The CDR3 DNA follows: TGCGCCAGCAGCCAAGATCAGGCCCCCGATAACTATGGCTACACCTTC. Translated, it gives CASSQDQAPDNYGYTF.

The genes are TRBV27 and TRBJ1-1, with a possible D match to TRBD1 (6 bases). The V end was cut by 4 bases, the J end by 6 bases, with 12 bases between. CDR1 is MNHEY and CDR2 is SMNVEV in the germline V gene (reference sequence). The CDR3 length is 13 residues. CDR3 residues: CASSSSGDPEAFF. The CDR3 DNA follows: TGTGCCAGCAGTTCCTCAGGGGACCCTGAAGCTTTCTTT.

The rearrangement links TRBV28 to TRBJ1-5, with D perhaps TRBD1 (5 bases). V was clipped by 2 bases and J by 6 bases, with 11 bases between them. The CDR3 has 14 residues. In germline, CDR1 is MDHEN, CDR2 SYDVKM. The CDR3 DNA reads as TGTGCCAGCAGTTTAGGTGTCGGGGGTCAGCCCCAGCATTTT. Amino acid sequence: CASSLGVGGQPQHF.

The CDR3 nucleotides read TGTGCCAGCAGTGAAGGCAGGCCCGAGCAGTACTTC. Its translation is CASSEGRPEQYF. This chain connects TRBV2 to TRBJ2-7, with no clear D. This CDR3 region has 12 residues. Germline lookup yields CDR1 SNHLY and CDR2 FYNNEI. V was clipped by 1 base and J by 6 bases, with 7 bases between them. The variable domain in full, completed from reference TRBV2 and TRBJ2-7, reads EPEVTQTPSHQVTQMGQEVILRCVPISNHLYFYWYRQILGQKVEFLVSFYNNEISEKSEIFDDQFSVERPDGSNFTLKIRSTKLEDSAMYFCASSEGRPEQYFGPGTRLTVT.

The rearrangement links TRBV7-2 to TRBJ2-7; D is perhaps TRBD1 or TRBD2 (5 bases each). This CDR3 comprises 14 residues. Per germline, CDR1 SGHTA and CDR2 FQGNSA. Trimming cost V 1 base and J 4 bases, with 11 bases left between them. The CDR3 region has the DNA TGTGCCAGCAGCTTAGGACGGTGGGGGTACGAGCAGTACTTC. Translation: CASSLGRWGYEQYF.